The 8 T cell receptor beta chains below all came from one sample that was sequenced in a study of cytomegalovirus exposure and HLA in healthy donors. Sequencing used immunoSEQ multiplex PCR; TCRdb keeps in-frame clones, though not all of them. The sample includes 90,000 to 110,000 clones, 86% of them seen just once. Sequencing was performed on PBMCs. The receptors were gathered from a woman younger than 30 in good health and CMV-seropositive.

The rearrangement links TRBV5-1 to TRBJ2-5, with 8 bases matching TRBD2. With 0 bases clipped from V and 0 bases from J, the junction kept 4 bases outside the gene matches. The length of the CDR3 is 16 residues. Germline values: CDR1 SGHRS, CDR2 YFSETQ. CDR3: CASSLEAAGDQETQYF. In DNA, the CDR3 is TGCGCCAGCAGCTTGGAAGCAGCGGGGGACCAAGAGACCCAGTACTTC.

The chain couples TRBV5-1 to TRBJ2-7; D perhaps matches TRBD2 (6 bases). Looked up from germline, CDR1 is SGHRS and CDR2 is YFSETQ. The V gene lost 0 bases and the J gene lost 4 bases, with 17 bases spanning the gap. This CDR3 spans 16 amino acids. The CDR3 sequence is CASSLVSGSGRYEQYF. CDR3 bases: TGCGCCAGCAGCTTGGTATCTGGGTCAGGGAGGTACGAGCAGTACTTC.

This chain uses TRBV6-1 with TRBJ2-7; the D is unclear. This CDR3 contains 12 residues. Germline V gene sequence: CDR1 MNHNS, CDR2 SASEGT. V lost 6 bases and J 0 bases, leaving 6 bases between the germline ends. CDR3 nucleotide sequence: TGTGCCAGCAGAACAGTCTCCTACGAGCAGTACTTC. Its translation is CASRTVSYEQYF.

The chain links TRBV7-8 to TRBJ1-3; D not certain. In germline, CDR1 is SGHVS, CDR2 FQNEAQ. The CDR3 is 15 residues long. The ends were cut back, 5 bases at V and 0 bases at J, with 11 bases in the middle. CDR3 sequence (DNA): TGTGCCAGCAGCCCCTCAGTCGACTCTGGAAACACCATATATTTT. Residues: CASSPSVDSGNTIYF.

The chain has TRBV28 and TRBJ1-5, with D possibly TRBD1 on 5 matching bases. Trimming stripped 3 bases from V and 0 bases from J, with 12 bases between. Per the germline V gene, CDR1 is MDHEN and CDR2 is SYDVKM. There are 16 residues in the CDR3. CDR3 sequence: CASSFGRRDSNQPQHF. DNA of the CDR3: TGTGCCAGCAGTTTCGGTCGCAGGGATAGCAATCAGCCCCAGCATTTT.

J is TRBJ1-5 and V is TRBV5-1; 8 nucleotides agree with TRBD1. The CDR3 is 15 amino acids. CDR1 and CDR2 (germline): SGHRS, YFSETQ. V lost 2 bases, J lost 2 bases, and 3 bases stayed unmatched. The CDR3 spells CASSFGTGGNQPQHF. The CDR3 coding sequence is TGCGCCAGCAGCTTTGGGACAGGAGGCAATCAGCCCCAGCATTTT.

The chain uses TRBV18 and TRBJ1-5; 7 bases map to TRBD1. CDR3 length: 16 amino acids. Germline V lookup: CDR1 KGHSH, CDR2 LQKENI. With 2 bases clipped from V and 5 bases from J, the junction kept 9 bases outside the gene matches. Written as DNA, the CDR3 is TGTGCCAGCTCACCAGGTTGGGGACAGAGAGATCAGCCCCAGCATTTT. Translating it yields CASSPGWGQRDQPQHF. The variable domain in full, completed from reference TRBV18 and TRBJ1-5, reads NAGVMQNPRHLVRRRGQEARLRCSPMKGHSHVYWYRQLPEEGLKFMVYLQKENIIDESGMPKERFSAEFPKEGPSILRIQQVVRGDSAAYFCASSPGWGQRDQPQHFGDGTRLSIL.

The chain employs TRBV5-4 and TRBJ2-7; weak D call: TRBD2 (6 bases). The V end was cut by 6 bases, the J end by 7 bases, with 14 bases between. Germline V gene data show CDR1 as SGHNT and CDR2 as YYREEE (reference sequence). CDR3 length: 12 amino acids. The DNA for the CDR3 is TGTGCCAGCACCCTACCTGGGGGGGAGCAGTACTTC. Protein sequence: CASTLPGGEQYF.